This T cell receptor beta chain was recorded in a study of cytomegalovirus exposure and HLA in healthy donors. The study, taken as a whole, reports: Common viral pathogens seemed to be connected with several of the most significant clusters, according to a later analysis. HLA alleles showed associations with 15,000 to 20,000 TCR beta sequences in a later analysis, at a 0.05 false discovery rate.

Healthy people donating bone marrow made up the donors. V shed 1 base and J shed 4 bases, with 14 bases lying between them. The CDR3 has 15 residues. The V gene's germline CDR1 is SGHAT and CDR2 FQNNGV. Of note for this clone: No antigen is known for it.

PCR amplification relied on 60 Vbeta primers (plus 13 Jbeta primers). Only in-frame clones appear in the TCRdb table, and some are missing; sequencing was by immunoSEQ multiplex PCR. The table for this sample gives around 150,000 clones. This sequence originates from a man aged 35-49 years in good health and CMV-seronegative. The sequencing sample was made of PBMCs. The chain employs TRBV11-2 and TRBJ2-7; possibly TRBD1 for D (6 bases). This CDR3 is CASSLVRGQTYEQYF. The CDR3, as DNA: TGTGCCAGCAGCTTAGTTAGAGGACAGACTTACGAGCAGTACTTC.